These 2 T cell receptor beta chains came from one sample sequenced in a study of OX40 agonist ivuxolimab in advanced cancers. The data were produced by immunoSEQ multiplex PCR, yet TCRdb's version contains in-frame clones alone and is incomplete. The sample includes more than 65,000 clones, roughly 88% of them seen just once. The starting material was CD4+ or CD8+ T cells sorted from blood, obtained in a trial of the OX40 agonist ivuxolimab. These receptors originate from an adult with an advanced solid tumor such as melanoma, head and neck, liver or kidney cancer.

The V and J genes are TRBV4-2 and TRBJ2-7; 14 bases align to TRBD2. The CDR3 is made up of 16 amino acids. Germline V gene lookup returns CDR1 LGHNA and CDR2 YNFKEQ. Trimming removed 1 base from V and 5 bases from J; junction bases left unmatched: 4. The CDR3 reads CASSQAGTSGGNEQYF. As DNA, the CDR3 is TGTGCCAGCAGCCAAGCCGGGACTAGCGGGGGCAACGAGCAGTACTTC.

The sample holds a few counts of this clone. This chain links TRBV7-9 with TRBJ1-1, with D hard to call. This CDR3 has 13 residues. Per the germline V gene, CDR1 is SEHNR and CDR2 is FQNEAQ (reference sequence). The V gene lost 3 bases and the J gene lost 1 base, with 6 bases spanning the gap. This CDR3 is CASSLNSNTEAFF. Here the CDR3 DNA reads TGTGCCAGCAGCTTGAACTCGAACACTGAAGCTTTCTTT.